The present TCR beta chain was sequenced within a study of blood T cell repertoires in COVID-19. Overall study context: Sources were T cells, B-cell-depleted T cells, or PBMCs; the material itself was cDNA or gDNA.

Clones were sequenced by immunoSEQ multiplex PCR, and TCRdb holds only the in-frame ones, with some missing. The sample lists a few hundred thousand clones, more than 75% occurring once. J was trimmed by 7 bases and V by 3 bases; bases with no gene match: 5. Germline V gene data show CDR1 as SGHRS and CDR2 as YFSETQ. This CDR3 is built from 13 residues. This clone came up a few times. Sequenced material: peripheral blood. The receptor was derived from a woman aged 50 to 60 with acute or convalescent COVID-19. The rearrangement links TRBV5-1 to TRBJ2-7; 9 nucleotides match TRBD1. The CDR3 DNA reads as TGCGCCAGCAGCTCGGGACAGGGAGGTGAGCAGTACTTC. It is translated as CASSSGQGGEQYF. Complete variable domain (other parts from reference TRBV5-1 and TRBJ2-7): KAGVTQTPRYLIKTRGQQVTLSCSPISGHRSVSWYQQTPGQGLQFLFEYFSETQRNKGNFPGRFSGRQFSNSRSEMNVSTLELGDSALYLCASSSGQGGEQYFGPGTRLTVT.